A selection of T cell receptor beta chains follows, all from one sample in a study of blood T cell repertoires in COVID-19. The repertoire was sequenced with immunoSEQ multiplex PCR; TCRdb's copy has only in-frame clones and lacks some. The sample records some 16,000 clones, approximately 88% being singletons. Sequenced material: peripheral blood. The source of these receptors is a human donor in a cohort sampled during active COVID-19. Both conserved end residues are part of each CDR3. Each record gives: clone size, V gene, D gene, J gene, CDR3 protein, CDR3 DNA. The D gene is left open where the match is weak. Expanded clones get a size class; other rows say once, few or many, or leave the size out.

abundance: NA
v_gene: TRBV7-2
d_gene: NA
j_gene: TRBJ1-2
CDR3aa: CASSLTDTNYGYTF
CDR3nt: TGTGCCAGCAGCTTAACAGACACTAACTATGGCTACACCTTC

abundance: once
v_gene: TRBV10-1
d_gene: NA
j_gene: TRBJ2-2
CDR3aa: CASSSSGTGELFF
CDR3nt: TGCGCCAGCAGCAGCAGCGGCACCGGGGAGCTGTTTTTT

abundance: NA
v_gene: TRBV14
d_gene: NA
j_gene: TRBJ1-2
CDR3aa: CASSRIGGNYGYTF
CDR3nt: TGTGCCAGCAGCCGTATAGGGGGTAACTATGGCTACACCTTC

abundance: NA
v_gene: TRBV6-5
d_gene: NA
j_gene: TRBJ1-3
CDR3aa: CATTQVIEGGNTIYF
CDR3nt: TGTGCCACCACACAGGTTATAGAAGGTGGAAACACCATATATTTT

abundance: NA
v_gene: TRBV19
d_gene: TRBD1
j_gene: TRBJ1-4
CDR3aa: CASSRPGTGWANEKLFF
CDR3nt: TGTGCCAGTAGCCGTCCCGGGACAGGGTGGGCTAATGAAAAACTGTTTTTT

abundance: NA
v_gene: TRBV5-1
d_gene: NA
j_gene: TRBJ2-7
CDR3aa: CASSFAGRIYEQYF
CDR3nt: TGCGCCAGCAGCTTTGCGGGACGGATCTACGAGCAGTACTTC

abundance: NA
v_gene: TRBV5-1
d_gene: TRBD1
j_gene: TRBJ2-1
CDR3aa: CASSLGGGAGYNEQFF
CDR3nt: TGCGCCAGCAGCTTGGGAGGGGGCGCCGGGTACAATGAGCAGTTCTTC

abundance: NA
v_gene: TRBV28
d_gene: NA
j_gene: TRBJ1-2
CDR3aa: CASSLSFNYGYTF
CDR3nt: TGTGCCAGCAGTCTCAGTTTTAACTATGGCTACACCTTC

abundance: few
v_gene: TRBV23-1
d_gene: TRBD2
j_gene: TRBJ2-1
CDR3aa: CASSPPWTSGDHLNEQFF
CDR3nt: TGCGCCAGCAGCCCTCCCTGGACTAGCGGGGACCATCTCAATGAGCAGTTCTTC

abundance: NA
v_gene: TRBV5-1
d_gene: TRBD1
j_gene: TRBJ2-2
CDR3aa: CASSSGQITGELFF
CDR3nt: TGCGCCAGTAGCTCGGGACAGATCACCGGGGAGCTGTTTTTT

abundance: once
v_gene: TRBV5-4
d_gene: NA
j_gene: TRBJ1-1
CDR3aa: CASSLKKGGGTEAFF
CDR3nt: TGTGCCAGCAGCTTGAAAAAGGGTGGAGGGACTGAAGCTTTCTTT

abundance: NA
v_gene: TRBV3-1/TRBV3-2
d_gene: TRBD1
j_gene: TRBJ1-2
CDR3aa: CASSSQFTGGLEGYTF
CDR3nt: TGTGCCAGCAGCTCTCAATTCACAGGGGGCTTGGAAGGCTACACCTTC

abundance: NA
v_gene: TRBV19
d_gene: NA
j_gene: TRBJ1-1
CDR3aa: CASTLVGGGNTEAFF
CDR3nt: TGTGCCAGTACCCTAGTGGGAGGTGGGAACACTGAAGCTTTCTTT

abundance: NA
v_gene: TRBV6-2/TRBV6-3
d_gene: NA
j_gene: TRBJ1-1
CDR3aa: CASSLSVRTEAFF
CDR3nt: TGTGCCAGCAGTTTGAGCGTGAGGACTGAAGCTTTCTTT

abundance: NA
v_gene: TRBV10-3
d_gene: NA
j_gene: TRBJ1-6
CDR3aa: CAIRAGGVGVSNSPLHF
CDR3nt: TGTGCCATCAGAGCGGGTGGGGTAGGGGTGAGTAATTCACCCCTCCACTTT

abundance: few
v_gene: TRBV9
d_gene: NA
j_gene: TRBJ1-2
CDR3aa: CASSVGGGAYGYTF
CDR3nt: TGTGCCAGCAGCGTTGGCGGCGGCGCCTATGGCTACACCTTC

abundance: NA
v_gene: TRBV2
d_gene: NA
j_gene: TRBJ1-4
CDR3aa: CASSGVTNEKLFF
CDR3nt: TGTGCCAGCAGCGGGGTCACTAATGAAAAACTGTTTTTT

abundance: NA
v_gene: TRBV2
d_gene: TRBD1
j_gene: TRBJ1-5
CDR3aa: CASSEVGRGQQPQHF
CDR3nt: TGTGCCAGCAGTGAAGTTGGCAGGGGGCAACAGCCCCAGCATTTT

abundance: NA
v_gene: TRBV6-1
d_gene: NA
j_gene: TRBJ2-2
CDR3aa: CASSEDLQGRTGELFF
CDR3nt: TGTGCCAGCAGTGAGGATCTTCAGGGGCGCACCGGGGAGCTGTTTTTT

abundance: NA
v_gene: TRBV5-5
d_gene: TRBD1
j_gene: TRBJ2-7
CDR3aa: CASSLVFDRVYEQYF
CDR3nt: TGTGCCAGCAGCTTGGTATTCGACAGGGTCTACGAGCAGTACTTC

abundance: NA
v_gene: TRBV4-3
d_gene: TRBD2
j_gene: TRBJ2-1
CDR3aa: CASSQEWLAGLSSYNEQFF
CDR3nt: TGCGCCAGCAGCCAAGAATGGCTAGCGGGGCTTAGCTCCTACAATGAGCAGTTCTTC

abundance: NA
v_gene: TRBV3-1/TRBV3-2
d_gene: TRBD1
j_gene: TRBJ1-3
CDR3aa: CASSQADRGLNTIYF
CDR3nt: TGTGCCAGCAGCCAAGCGGACAGGGGACTAAACACCATATATTTT

abundance: once
v_gene: TRBV5-8
d_gene: TRBD2
j_gene: TRBJ2-3
CDR3aa: CASSLHGLAGADTQYF
CDR3nt: TGTGCCAGCAGCTTGCACGGACTAGCGGGGGCAGATACGCAGTATTTT

abundance: NA
v_gene: TRBV28
d_gene: TRBD2
j_gene: TRBJ2-5
CDR3aa: CASSLGTSGAQETQYF
CDR3nt: TGTGCCAGCAGTTTAGGGACTAGCGGGGCTCAAGAGACCCAGTACTTC

abundance: NA
v_gene: TRBV6-5
d_gene: NA
j_gene: TRBJ1-1
CDR3aa: CASKDSPTPNTEAFF
CDR3nt: TGTGCCAGCAAGGACTCGCCTACCCCGAACACTGAAGCTTTCTTT

abundance: NA
v_gene: TRBV27
d_gene: TRBD1
j_gene: TRBJ1-2
CDR3aa: CATRGGQGYTF
CDR3nt: TGTGCCACCCGAGGGGGCCAGGGCTACACCTTC

abundance: NA
v_gene: TRBV2
d_gene: TRBD2
j_gene: TRBJ2-2
CDR3aa: CASKVAGGLDTGELFF
CDR3nt: TGTGCCAGCAAGGTAGCGGGGGGGCTCGACACCGGGGAGCTGTTTTTT

abundance: NA
v_gene: TRBV19
d_gene: TRBD1
j_gene: TRBJ1-4
CDR3aa: CASSSPTGNREKLFF
CDR3nt: TGTGCCAGTAGTAGCCCGACAGGGAATAGAGAAAAACTGTTTTTT

abundance: NA
v_gene: TRBV9
d_gene: NA
j_gene: TRBJ2-7
CDR3aa: CASSPRTASSYEQYF
CDR3nt: TGTGCCAGCAGCCCCCGGACAGCCAGTTCCTACGAGCAGTACTTC

abundance: NA
v_gene: TRBV6-4
d_gene: NA
j_gene: TRBJ2-3
CDR3aa: CASSDSGAADTQYF
CDR3nt: TGTGCCAGCAGTGACTCGGGGGCGGCAGATACGCAGTATTTT

abundance: NA
v_gene: TRBV5-1
d_gene: NA
j_gene: TRBJ1-4
CDR3aa: CASSLGGAPEKLFF
CDR3nt: TGCGCCAGCAGCTTAGGGGGGGCGCCGGAAAAACTGTTTTTT

abundance: once
v_gene: TRBV28
d_gene: TRBD1
j_gene: TRBJ1-6
CDR3aa: CASRPPGQGYRTNSPLHF
CDR3nt: TGTGCCAGCAGACCGCCGGGACAGGGTTATAGGACTAATTCACCCCTCCACTTT

abundance: NA
v_gene: TRBV5-4
d_gene: TRBD1
j_gene: TRBJ2-7
CDR3aa: CASSSGQGTPYEQYF
CDR3nt: TGTGCCAGCAGCTCGGGACAGGGGACTCCCTACGAGCAGTACTTC

abundance: NA
v_gene: TRBV5-8
d_gene: NA
j_gene: TRBJ1-5
CDR3aa: CASSPAGRSNQPQHF
CDR3nt: TGTGCCAGCAGCCCGGCGGGACGTAGCAATCAGCCCCAGCATTTT

abundance: NA
v_gene: TRBV29-1
d_gene: TRBD1
j_gene: TRBJ1-3
CDR3aa: CSVQDRADSGNTIYF
CDR3nt: TGCAGCGTTCAGGACAGGGCCGACTCTGGAAACACCATATATTTT

abundance: NA
v_gene: TRBV6-5
d_gene: TRBD2
j_gene: TRBJ2-1
CDR3aa: CASSYLAGGRNEQFF
CDR3nt: TGTGCCAGCAGTTACTTAGCGGGGGGGCGCAATGAGCAGTTCTTC

abundance: NA
v_gene: TRBV24-1
d_gene: NA
j_gene: TRBJ2-3
CDR3aa: CATSDNLAGTADTQYF
CDR3nt: TGTGCCACCAGTGACAACCTGGCGGGGACGGCAGATACGCAGTATTTT

abundance: NA
v_gene: TRBV5-5
d_gene: TRBD1
j_gene: TRBJ1-4
CDR3aa: CASSFGTDPSSNEKLFF
CDR3nt: TGTGCCAGCAGCTTTGGGACAGACCCCAGTTCGAATGAAAAACTGTTTTTT

abundance: NA
v_gene: TRBV4-1
d_gene: TRBD1
j_gene: TRBJ1-3
CDR3aa: CASSQEDPGQRNTIYF
CDR3nt: TGCGCCAGCAGCCAAGAAGATCCGGGACAGCGAAACACCATATATTTT

abundance: NA
v_gene: TRBV7-8
d_gene: NA
j_gene: TRBJ2-2
CDR3aa: CASSLVLVAGELFF
CDR3nt: TGTGCCAGCAGCTTAGTACTAGTCGCCGGGGAGCTGTTTTTT

abundance: NA
v_gene: TRBV5-6
d_gene: NA
j_gene: TRBJ2-7
CDR3aa: CASSLANRAYEQYF
CDR3nt: TGTGCCAGCAGCTTGGCTAACAGGGCCTACGAGCAGTACTTC

abundance: NA
v_gene: TRBV6-2/TRBV6-3
d_gene: TRBD1
j_gene: TRBJ2-7
CDR3aa: CASSYLGTVSDEQYF
CDR3nt: TGTGCCAGCAGTTACCTCGGGACAGTATCGGATGAGCAGTACTTC

abundance: NA
v_gene: TRBV15
d_gene: TRBD1
j_gene: TRBJ1-6
CDR3aa: CATSRDGQGTGSPLHF
CDR3nt: TGTGCCACCAGCAGAGATGGACAGGGGACGGGTTCACCCCTCCACTTT

abundance: NA
v_gene: TRBV4-3
d_gene: NA
j_gene: TRBJ2-7
CDR3aa: CASSQEGQGEQYF
CDR3nt: TGCGCCAGCAGCCAAGAGGGACAAGGCGAGCAGTACTTC

abundance: NA
v_gene: TRBV7-2
d_gene: TRBD1
j_gene: TRBJ1-4
CDR3aa: CASSSSGTGVEKLFF
CDR3nt: TGTGCCAGCAGCTCTTCCGGGACAGGGGTCGAAAAACTGTTTTTT

abundance: NA
v_gene: TRBV30
d_gene: TRBD1
j_gene: TRBJ1-4
CDR3aa: CAWSVNRGEKLFF
CDR3nt: TGTGCCTGGAGTGTTAACAGGGGAGAAAAACTGTTTTTT

abundance: NA
v_gene: TRBV30
d_gene: NA
j_gene: TRBJ2-5
CDR3aa: CAWSVPPGKETQYF
CDR3nt: TGTGCCTGGAGTGTACCTCCAGGGAAAGAGACCCAGTACTTC

abundance: NA
v_gene: TRBV14
d_gene: TRBD1
j_gene: TRBJ1-2
CDR3aa: CASSSGTGWAYGYTF
CDR3nt: TGTGCCAGCAGCTCCGGGACAGGGTGGGCCTATGGCTACACCTTC

abundance: NA
v_gene: TRBV6-6
d_gene: TRBD1
j_gene: TRBJ2-7
CDR3aa: CATTDRRRVSFYEQYF
CDR3nt: TGTGCCACCACGGACAGGAGAAGGGTTAGCTTCTACGAGCAGTACTTC

abundance: NA
v_gene: TRBV3-1/TRBV3-2
d_gene: TRBD1
j_gene: TRBJ1-4
CDR3aa: CASPSTRDRPDEKLFF
CDR3nt: TGTGCCAGCCCATCCACACGGGACAGGCCCGATGAAAAACTGTTTTTT

abundance: NA
v_gene: TRBV5-4
d_gene: TRBD1
j_gene: TRBJ2-7
CDR3aa: CASNTEPGQGTYEQYF
CDR3nt: TGTGCCAGCAACACCGAACCGGGACAGGGAACATACGAGCAGTACTTC